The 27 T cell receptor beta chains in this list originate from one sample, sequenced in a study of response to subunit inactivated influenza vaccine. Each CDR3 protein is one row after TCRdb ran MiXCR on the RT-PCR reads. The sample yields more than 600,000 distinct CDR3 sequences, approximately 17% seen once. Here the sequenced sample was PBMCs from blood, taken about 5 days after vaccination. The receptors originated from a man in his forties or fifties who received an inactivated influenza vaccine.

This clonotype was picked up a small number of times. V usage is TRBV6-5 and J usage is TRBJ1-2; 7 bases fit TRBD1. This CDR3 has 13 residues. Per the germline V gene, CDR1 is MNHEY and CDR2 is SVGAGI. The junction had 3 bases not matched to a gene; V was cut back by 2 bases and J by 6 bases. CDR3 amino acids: CASSYRQGNGYTF. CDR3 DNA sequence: TGTGCCAGCAGTTACCGACAGGGAAATGGCTACACCTTC.

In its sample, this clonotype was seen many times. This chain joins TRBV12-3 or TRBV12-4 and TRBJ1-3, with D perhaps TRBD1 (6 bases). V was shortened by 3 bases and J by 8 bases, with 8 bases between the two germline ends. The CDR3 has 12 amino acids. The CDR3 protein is CASSLGADTIYF. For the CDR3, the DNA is TGTGCCAGCAGTTTGGGGGCGGACACCATATATTTT.

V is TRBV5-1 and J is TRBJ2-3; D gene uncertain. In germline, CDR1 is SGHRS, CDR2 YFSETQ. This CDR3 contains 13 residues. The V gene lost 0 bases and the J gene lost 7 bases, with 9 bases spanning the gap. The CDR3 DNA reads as TGCGCCAGCAGCTTGGGTCACACCAATACGCAGTATTTT. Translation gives CASSLGHTNTQYF. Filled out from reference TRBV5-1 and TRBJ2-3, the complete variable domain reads KAGVTQTPRYLIKTRGQQVTLSCSPISGHRSVSWYQQTPGQGLQFLFEYFSETQRNKGNFPGRFSGRQFSNSRSEMNVSTLELGDSALYLCASSLGHTNTQYFGPGTRLTVL.

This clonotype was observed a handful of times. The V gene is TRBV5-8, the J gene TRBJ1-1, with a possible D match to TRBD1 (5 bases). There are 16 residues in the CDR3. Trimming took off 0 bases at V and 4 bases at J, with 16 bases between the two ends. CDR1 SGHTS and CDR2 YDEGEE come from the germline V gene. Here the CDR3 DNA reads TGTGCCAGCAGCTTGGCCCTTGGGGGAAGGGGCACTGAAGCTTTCTTT. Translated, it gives CASSLALGGRGTEAFF.

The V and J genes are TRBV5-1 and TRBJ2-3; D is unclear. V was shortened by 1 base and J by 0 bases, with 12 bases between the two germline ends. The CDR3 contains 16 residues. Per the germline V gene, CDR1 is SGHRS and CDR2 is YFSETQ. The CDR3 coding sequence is TGCGCCAGCAGCTTGCCGACAAAAACTAGCACAGATACGCAGTATTTT. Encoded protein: CASSLPTKTSTDTQYF.

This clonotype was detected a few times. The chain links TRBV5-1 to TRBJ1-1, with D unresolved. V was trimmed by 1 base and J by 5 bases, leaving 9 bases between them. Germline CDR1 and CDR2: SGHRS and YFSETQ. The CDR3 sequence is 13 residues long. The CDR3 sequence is CASSLSPGTEAFF. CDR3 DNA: TGCGCCAGCAGCTTGTCGCCCGGAACTGAAGCTTTCTTT.

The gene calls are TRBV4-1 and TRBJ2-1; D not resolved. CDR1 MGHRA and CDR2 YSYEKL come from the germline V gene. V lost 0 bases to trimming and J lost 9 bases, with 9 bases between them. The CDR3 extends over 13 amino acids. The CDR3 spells CASSQDYHVEQFF. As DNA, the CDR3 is TGCGCCAGCAGCCAAGATTATCATGTTGAGCAGTTCTTC.

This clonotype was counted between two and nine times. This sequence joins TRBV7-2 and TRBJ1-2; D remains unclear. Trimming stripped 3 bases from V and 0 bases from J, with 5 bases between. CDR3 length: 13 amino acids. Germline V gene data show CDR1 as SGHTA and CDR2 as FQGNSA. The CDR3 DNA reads TGTGCCAGCAGCTTCCAAGCTAACTATGGCTACACCTTC. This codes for CASSFQANYGYTF.

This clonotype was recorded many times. The CDR3 spells CASSFTSNQPQHF. The CDR3 bases are TGTGCCAGCAGTTTCACTAGCAATCAGCCCCAGCATTTT. This rearrangement joins TRBV12-3 or TRBV12-4 to TRBJ1-5, with D uncertain. The CDR3 sequence is 13 residues long. The ends were cut back, 3 bases at V and 0 bases at J, with 3 bases in the middle.

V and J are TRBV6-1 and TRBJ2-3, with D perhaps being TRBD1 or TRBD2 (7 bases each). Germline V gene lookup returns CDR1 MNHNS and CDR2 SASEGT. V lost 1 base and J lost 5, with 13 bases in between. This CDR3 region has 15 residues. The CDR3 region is CASSEGVRGGDTQYF. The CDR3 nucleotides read TGTGCCAGCAGTGAAGGGGTCAGGGGGGGAGATACGCAGTATTTT.

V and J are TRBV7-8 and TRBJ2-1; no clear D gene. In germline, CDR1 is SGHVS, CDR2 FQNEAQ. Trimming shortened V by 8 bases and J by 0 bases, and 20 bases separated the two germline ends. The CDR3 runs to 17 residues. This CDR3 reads CASLLGPRHGSYNEQFF. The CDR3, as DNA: TGTGCCAGCCTATTGGGTCCCAGACACGGCTCCTACAATGAGCAGTTCTTC.

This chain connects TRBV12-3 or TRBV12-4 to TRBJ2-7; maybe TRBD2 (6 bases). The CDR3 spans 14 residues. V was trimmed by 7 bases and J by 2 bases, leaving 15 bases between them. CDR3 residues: CASNLGGKAYEQYF. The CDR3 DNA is TGTGCCAGCAATCTGGGAGGCAAAGCCTACGAGCAGTACTTC.

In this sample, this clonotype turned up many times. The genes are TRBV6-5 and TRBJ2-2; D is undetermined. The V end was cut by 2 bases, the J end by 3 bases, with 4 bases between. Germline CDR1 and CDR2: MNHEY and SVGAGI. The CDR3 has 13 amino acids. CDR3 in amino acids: CASSYRDTGELFF. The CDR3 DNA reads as TGTGCCAGCAGTTACAGGGACACCGGGGAGCTGTTTTTT.

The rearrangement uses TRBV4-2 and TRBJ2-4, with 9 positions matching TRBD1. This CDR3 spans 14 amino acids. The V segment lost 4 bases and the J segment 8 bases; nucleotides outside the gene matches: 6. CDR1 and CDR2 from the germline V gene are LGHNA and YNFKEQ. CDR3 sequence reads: CASSPQGAVDIQYF. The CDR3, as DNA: TGTGCCAGCAGCCCACAGGGGGCGGTCGACATTCAGTACTTC.

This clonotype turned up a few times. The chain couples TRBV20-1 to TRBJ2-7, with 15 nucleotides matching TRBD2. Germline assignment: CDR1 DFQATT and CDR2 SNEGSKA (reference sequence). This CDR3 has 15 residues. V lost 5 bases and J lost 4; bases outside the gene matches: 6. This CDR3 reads CSAPGLAGGYYEQYF. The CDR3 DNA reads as TGCAGTGCTCCCGGACTAGCGGGAGGGTATTACGAGCAGTACTTC.

Written as DNA, the CDR3 is TGTGCCTGGAGCGGTCCTCGTATCGAGCAGTACTTC. This codes for CAWSGPRIEQYF. This chain connects TRBV30 to TRBJ2-7, with D unclear. The V and J ends lost 3 bases and 6 bases respectively, with 12 bases between them. The CDR3 spans 12 residues. The germline gives CDR1 GTSNPN, CDR2 SVGIG (reference sequence). The variable domain in full, with the rest retrieved from reference TRBV30 and TRBJ2-7, is SQTIHQWPATLVQPVGSPLSLECTVEGTSNPNLYWYRQAAGRGLQLLFYSVGIGQISSEVPQNLSASRPQDRQFILSSKKLLLSDSGFYLCAWSGPRIEQYFGPGTRLTVT.

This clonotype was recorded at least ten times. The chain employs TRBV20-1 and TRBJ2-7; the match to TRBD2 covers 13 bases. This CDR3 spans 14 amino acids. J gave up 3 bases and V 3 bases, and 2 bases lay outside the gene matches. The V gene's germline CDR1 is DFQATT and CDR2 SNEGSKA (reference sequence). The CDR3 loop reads CSASGTSGNYEQYF. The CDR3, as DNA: TGCAGTGCTAGCGGGACTAGCGGGAACTACGAGCAGTACTTC.

The CDR3 DNA is TGTGCCAGCAGTTCCGGGACTAGCGGGACTGTCAATGAGCAGTTCTTC. Translating it yields CASSSGTSGTVNEQFF. This chain joins TRBV12-3 or TRBV12-4 and TRBJ2-1, with 13 bases matching TRBD2. Trimming took 4 bases from V and 6 from J; bases not matched to a gene: 6. This CDR3 is 16 amino acids long.

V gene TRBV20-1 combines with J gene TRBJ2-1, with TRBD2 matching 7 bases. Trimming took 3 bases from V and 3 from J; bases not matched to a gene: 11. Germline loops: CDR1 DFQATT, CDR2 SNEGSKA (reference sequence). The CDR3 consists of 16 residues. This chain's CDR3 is CSARWWEREVYNEQFF. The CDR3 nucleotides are TGCAGTGCTAGGTGGTGGGAGCGGGAAGTCTACAATGAGCAGTTCTTC.

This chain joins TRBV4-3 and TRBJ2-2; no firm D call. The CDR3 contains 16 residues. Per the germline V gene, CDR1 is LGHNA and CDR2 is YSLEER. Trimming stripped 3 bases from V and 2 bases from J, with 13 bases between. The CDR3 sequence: CASSHETKKNTGELFF. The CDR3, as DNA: TGCGCCAGCAGCCACGAAACAAAAAAAAACACCGGGGAGCTGTTTTTT.

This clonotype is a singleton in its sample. Written as DNA, the CDR3 is TGTGCCAGCAGTGTTTGGGACAGGGGGCGCGGGCAGCCCCAGCATTTT. It translates to CASSVWDRGRGQPQHF. The chain is built from TRBV2 and TRBJ1-5; 12 bases map to TRBD1. Germline-derived CDR1 and CDR2 are SNHLY and FYNNEI. Germline trimming cut 4 bases from V and 7 bases from J; bases unmatched to any gene: 8. This CDR3 has 16 amino acids.

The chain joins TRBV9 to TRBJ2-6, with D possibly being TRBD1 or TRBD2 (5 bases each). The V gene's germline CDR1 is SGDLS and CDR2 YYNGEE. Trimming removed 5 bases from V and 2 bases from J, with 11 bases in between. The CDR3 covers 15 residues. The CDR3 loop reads CASSKGSAGANVLTF. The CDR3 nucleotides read TGTGCCAGCAGTAAGGGGAGCGCTGGGGCCAACGTCCTGACTTTC.

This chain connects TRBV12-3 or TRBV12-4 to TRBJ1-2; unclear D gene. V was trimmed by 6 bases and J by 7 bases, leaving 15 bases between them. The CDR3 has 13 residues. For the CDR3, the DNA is TGTGCCAGCAGACAAGACGGATCCTTTGGCTACACCTTC. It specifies CASRQDGSFGYTF.

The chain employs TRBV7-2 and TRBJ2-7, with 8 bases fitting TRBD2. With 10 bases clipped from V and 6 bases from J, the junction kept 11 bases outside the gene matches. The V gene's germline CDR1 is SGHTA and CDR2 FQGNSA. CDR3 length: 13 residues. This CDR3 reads CATALGLVGEQYF. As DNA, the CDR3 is TGTGCCACCGCCTTGGGACTAGTGGGCGAGCAGTACTTC.

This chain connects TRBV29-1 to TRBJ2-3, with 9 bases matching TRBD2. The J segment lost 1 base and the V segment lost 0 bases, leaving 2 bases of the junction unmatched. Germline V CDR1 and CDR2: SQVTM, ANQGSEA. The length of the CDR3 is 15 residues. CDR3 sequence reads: CSVEDWTSGTDTQYF. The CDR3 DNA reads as TGCAGCGTTGAAGACTGGACTAGCGGCACAGATACGCAGTATTTT.

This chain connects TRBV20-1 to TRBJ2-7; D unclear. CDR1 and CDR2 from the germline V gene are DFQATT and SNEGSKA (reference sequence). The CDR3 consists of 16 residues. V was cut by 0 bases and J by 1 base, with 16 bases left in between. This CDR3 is CSARDYAEMASYEQYF. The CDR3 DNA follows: TGCAGTGCTAGAGATTATGCGGAGATGGCGTCCTACGAGCAGTACTTC.

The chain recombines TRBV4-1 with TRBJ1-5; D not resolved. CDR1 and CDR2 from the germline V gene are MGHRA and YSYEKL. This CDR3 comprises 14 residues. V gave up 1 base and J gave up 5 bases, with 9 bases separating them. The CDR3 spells CASSQVRVDQPQHF. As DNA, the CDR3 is TGCGCCAGCAGCCAAGTTCGGGTGGATCAGCCCCAGCATTTT.